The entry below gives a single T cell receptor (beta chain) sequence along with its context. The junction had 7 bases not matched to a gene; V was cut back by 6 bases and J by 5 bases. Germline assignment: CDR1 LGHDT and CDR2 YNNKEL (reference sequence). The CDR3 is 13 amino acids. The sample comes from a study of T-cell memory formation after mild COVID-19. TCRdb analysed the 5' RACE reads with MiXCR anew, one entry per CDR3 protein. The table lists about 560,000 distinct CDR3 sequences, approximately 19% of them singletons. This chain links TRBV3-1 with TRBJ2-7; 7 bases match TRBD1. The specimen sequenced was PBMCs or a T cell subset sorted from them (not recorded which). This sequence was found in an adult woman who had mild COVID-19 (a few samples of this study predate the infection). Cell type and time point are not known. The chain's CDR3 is CASRGGAPHEQYF. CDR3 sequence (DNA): TGTGCCAGCAGAGGGGGCGCTCCGCACGAGCAGTACTTC.